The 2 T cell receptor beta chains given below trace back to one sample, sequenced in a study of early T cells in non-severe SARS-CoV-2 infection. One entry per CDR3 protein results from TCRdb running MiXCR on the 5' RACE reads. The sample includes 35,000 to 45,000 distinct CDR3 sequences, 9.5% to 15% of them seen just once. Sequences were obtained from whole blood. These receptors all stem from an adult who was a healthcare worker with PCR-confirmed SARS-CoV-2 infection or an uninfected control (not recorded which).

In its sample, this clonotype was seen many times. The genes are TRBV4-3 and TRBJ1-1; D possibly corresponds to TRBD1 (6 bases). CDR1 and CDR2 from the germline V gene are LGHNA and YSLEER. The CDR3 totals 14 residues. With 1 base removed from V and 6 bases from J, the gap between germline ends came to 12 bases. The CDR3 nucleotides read TGCGCCAGCAGCCAAGTGTTGGACAGATCTGAAGCTTTCTTT. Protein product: CASSQVLDRSEAFF.

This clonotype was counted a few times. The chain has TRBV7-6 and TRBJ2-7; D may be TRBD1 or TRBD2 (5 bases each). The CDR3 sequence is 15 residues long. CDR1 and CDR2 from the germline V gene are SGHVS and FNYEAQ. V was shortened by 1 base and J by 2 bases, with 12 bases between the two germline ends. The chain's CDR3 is CASSLDEGWTYEQYF. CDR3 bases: TGTGCCAGCAGCTTAGACGAGGGGTGGACCTACGAGCAGTACTTC.